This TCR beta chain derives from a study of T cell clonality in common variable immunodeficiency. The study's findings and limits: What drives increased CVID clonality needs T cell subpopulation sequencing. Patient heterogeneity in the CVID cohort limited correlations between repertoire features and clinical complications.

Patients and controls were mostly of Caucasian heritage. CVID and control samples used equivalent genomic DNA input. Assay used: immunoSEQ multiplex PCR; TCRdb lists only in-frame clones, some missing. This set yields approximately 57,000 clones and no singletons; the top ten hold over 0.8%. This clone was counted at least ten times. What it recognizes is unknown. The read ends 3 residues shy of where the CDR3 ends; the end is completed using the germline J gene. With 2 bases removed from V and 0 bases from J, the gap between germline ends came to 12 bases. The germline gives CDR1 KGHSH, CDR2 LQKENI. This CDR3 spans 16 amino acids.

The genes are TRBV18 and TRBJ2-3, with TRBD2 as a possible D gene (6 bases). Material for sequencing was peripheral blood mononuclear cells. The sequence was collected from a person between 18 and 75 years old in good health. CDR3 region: CASSPVGGTSTDTQYF. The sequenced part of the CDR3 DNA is TGTGCCAGCTCACCAGTCGGGGGAACTAGCACAGATACG.